This entry features one TCR beta chain sequence. The target antigen is unknown. This entry comes from a study of T cell responses to AZD1222 COVID-19 vaccine. Germline-derived CDR1 and CDR2 are LNHDA and SQIVND (reference sequence). V was pared by 7 bases and J by 2 bases, with 11 bases between. There are 13 residues in the CDR3. Profiling relied on immunoSEQ multiplex PCR, and the TCRdb table lists in-frame clones only, not all of them. The table includes around 130,000 clones, 93% detected once. Study conclusions and caveats: Every sample of the repertoires postdated the peak T cell response. Spike-specific TCR depth and breadth grew after two AZD1222 doses. Spike-spanning, vaccine-associated CD4 TCRs were dominant at 160-218 and 743-854. A mostly white British donor set with more females was recruited, and clonal diversity was possibly underestimated.

The gene calls are TRBV19 and TRBJ1-2, with D unresolved. The receptor was isolated from an adult in good health. Sequenced here: peripheral blood, sampled on day 0 of AZD1222 vaccination. CDR3 in DNA: TGTGCCAGTAAGGAGGTCGGAAACTATGGCTACACCTTC. Residues: CASKEVGNYGYTF.